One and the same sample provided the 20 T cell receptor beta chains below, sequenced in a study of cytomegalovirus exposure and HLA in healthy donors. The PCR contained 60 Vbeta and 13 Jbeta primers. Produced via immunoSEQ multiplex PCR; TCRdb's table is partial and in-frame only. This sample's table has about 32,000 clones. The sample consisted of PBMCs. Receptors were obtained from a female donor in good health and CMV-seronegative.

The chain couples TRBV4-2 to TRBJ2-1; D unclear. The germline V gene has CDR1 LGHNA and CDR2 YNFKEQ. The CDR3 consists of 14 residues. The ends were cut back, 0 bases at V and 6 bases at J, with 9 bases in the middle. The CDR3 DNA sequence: TGTGCCAGCAGCCAAGAAGGAGTGATCAATGAGCAGTTCTTC. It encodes CASSQEGVINEQFF.

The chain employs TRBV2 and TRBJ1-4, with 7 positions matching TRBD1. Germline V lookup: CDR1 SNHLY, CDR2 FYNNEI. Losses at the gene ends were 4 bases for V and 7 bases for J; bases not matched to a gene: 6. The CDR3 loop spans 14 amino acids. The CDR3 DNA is TGTGCCAGCAGTGGACAGGGTTTGGGTGAAAAACTGTTTTTT. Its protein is CASSGQGLGEKLFF.

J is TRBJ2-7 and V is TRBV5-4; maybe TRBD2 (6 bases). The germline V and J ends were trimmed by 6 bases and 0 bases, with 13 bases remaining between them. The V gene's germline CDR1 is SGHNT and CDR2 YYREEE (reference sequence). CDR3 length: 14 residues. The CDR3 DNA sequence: TGTGCCAGCACCCTTTGGGGGGTCTCCTACGAGCAGTACTTC. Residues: CASTLWGVSYEQYF.

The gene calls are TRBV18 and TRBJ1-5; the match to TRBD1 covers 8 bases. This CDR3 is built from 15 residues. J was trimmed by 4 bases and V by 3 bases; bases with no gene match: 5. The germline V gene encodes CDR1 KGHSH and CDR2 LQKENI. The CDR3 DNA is TGTGCCAGCTCACCGGGACAGGTCCTAAATCAGCCCCAGCATTTT. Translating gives CASSPGQVLNQPQHF. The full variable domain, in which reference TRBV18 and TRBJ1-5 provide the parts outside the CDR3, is NAGVMQNPRHLVRRRGQEARLRCSPMKGHSHVYWYRQLPEEGLKFMVYLQKENIIDESGMPKERFSAEFPKEGPSILRIQQVVRGDSAAYFCASSPGQVLNQPQHFGDGTRLSIL.

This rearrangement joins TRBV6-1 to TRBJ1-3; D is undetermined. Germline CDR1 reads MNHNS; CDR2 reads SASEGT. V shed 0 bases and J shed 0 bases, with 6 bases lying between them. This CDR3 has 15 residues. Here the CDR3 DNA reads TGTGCCAGCAGTGAAGCGCCGAGCTCTGGAAACACCATATATTTT. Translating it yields CASSEAPSSGNTIYF.

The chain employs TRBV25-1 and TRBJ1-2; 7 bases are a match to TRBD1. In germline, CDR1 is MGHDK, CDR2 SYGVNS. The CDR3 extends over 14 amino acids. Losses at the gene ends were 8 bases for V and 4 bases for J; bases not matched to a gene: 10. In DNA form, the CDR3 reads TGTGCCAGCGGTCCGGGACAGCGTTCCTATGGCTACACCTTC. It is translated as CASGPGQRSYGYTF.

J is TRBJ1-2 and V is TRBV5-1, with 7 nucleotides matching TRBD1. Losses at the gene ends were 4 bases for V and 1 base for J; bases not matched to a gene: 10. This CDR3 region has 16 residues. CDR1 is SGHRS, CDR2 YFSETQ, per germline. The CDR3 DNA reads TGCGCCAGCAGCGTGGGACAGAGAGTGTATAACTATGGCTACACCTTC. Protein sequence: CASSVGQRVYNYGYTF.

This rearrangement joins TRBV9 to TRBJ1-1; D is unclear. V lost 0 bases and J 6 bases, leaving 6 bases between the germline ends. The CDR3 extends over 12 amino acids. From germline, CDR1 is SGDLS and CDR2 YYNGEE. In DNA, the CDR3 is TGTGCCAGCAGCGTAGTTGGAGCTGAAGCTTTCTTT. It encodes CASSVVGAEAFF.

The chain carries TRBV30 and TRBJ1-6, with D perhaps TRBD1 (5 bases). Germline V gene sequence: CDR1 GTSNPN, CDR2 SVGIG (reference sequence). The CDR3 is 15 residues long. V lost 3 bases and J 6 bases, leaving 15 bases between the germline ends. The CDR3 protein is CAWSRGGGGNSPLHF. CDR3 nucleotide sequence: TGTGCCTGGAGCCGGGGGGGAGGTGGTAATTCACCCCTCCACTTT.

CDR3 amino acids: CSVRTGEGFRNTEAFF. The CDR3 DNA follows: TGCAGCGTTCGGACAGGAGAGGGGTTCAGGAACACTGAAGCTTTCTTT. The chain employs TRBV29-1 and TRBJ1-1, with TRBD1 identical over 7 bases. The CDR3 contains 16 residues. CDR1 SQVTM and CDR2 ANQGSEA come from the germline V gene. The V and J ends lost 5 bases and 1 base, in that order; junction bases with no gene match: 13. The variable domain in full, completed from reference TRBV29-1 and TRBJ1-1, reads SAVISQKPSRDICQRGTSLTIQCQVDSQVTMMFWYRQQPGQSLTLIATANQGSEATYESGFVIDKFPISRPNLTFSTLTVSNMSPEDSSIYLCSVRTGEGFRNTEAFFGQGTRLTVV.

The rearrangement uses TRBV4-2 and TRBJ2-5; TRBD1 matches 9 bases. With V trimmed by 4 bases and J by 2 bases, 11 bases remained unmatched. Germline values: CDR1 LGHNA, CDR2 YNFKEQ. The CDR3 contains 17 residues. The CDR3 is CASSPPNRGRSQETQYF. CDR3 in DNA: TGTGCCAGCAGCCCCCCAAACAGGGGGCGCAGTCAAGAGACCCAGTACTTC.

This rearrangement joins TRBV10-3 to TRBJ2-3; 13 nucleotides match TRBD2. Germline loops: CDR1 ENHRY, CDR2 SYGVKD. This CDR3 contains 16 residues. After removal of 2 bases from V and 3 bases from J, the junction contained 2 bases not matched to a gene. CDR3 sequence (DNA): TGTGCCATCAGTGAGACTAGCGGGGGGGCAACAGATACGCAGTATTTT. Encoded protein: CAISETSGGATDTQYF.

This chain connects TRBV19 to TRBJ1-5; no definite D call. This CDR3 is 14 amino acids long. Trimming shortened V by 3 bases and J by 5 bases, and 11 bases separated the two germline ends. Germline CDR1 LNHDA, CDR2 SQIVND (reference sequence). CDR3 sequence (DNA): TGTGCCAGTAGTATCTGGCAGGATTATCAGCCCCAGCATTTT. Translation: CASSIWQDYQPQHF.

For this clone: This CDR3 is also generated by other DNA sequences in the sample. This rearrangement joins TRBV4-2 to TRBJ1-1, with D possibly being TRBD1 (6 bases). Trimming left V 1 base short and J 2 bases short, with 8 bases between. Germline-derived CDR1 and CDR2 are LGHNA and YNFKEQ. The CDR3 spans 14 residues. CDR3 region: CASSQGGGNTEAFF. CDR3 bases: TGTGCCAGCAGCCAAGGAGGGGGAAACACTGAAGCTTTCTTT.

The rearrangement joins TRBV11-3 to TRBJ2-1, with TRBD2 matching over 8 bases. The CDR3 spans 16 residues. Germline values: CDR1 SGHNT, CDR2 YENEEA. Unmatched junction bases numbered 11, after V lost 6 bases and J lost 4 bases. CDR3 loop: CASRSLGTRLYNEQFF. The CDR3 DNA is TGTGCCAGCAGGTCACTGGGGACTAGACTTTACAATGAGCAGTTCTTC.

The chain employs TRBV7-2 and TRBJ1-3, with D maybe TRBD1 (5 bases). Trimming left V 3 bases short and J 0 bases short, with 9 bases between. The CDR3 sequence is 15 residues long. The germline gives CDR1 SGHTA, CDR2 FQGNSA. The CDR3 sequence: CASSFGGSSGNTIYF. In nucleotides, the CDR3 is TGTGCCAGCAGCTTTGGGGGGAGCTCTGGAAACACCATATATTTT.

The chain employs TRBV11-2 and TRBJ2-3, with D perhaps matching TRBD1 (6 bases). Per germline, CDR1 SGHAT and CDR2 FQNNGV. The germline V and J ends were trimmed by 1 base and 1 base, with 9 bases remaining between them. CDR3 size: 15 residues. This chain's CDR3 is CASSLAGAGTDTQYF. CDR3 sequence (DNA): TGTGCCAGCAGCTTAGCAGGGGCCGGCACAGATACGCAGTATTTT.

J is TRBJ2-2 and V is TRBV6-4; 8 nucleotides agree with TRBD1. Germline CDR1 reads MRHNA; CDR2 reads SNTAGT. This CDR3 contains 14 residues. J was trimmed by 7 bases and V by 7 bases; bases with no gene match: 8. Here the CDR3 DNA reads TGTGCCAGCACCCAGGGGGCGCCTGGCGGGGAGCTGTTTTTT. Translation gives CASTQGAPGGELFF.

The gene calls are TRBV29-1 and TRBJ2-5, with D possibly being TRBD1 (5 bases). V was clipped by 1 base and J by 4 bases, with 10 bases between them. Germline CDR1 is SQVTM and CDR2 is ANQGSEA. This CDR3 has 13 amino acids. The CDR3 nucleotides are TGCAGCGTTGAAGGCAGGGCCGGAGAGACCCAGTACTTC. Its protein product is CSVEGRAGETQYF. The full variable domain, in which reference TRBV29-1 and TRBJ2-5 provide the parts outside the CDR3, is SAVISQKPSRDICQRGTSLTIQCQVDSQVTMMFWYRQQPGQSLTLIATANQGSEATYESGFVIDKFPISRPNLTFSTLTVSNMSPEDSSIYLCSVEGRAGETQYFGPGTRLLVL.

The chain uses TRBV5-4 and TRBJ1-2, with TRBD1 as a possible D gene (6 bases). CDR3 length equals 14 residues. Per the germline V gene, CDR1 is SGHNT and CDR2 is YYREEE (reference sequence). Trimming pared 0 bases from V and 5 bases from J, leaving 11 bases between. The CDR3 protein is CASSLGGRGYGYTF. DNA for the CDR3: TGTGCCAGCAGCTTGGGGGGCAGGGGTTATGGCTACACCTTC.